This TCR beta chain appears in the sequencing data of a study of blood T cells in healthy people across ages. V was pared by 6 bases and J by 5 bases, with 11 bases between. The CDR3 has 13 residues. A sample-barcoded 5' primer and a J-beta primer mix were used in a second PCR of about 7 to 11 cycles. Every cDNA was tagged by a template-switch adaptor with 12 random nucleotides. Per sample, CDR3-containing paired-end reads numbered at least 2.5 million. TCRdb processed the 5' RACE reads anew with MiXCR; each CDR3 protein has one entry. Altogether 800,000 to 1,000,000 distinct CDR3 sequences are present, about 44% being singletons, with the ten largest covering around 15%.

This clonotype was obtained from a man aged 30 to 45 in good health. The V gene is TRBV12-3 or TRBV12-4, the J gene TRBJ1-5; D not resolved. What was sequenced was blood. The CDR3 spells CASRWGGDQPQHF. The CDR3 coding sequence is TGTGCCAGCAGGTGGGGTGGGGATCAGCCCCAGCATTTT.